A single sample is the source of the 18 T cell receptor beta chains below, sequenced in a study of blood T cell repertoires in COVID-19. Clones were read by immunoSEQ multiplex PCR, and TCRdb kept only the in-frame ones, dropping some. This repertoire shows tens of thousands of clones, 89% found once; its top ten account for about 4.9%. Sequences were obtained from peripheral blood. The receptors were sampled from a woman between 50 and 59 years old with active COVID-19.

The chain couples TRBV5-6 to TRBJ1-6; 9 bases match TRBD1. CDR1 and CDR2 (germline): SGHDT, YYEEEE. The CDR3 covers 14 residues. The trim removed 5 bases at V and 10 bases at J, leaving 7 bases unmatched. The CDR3: CASRSGTGFSPLHF. CDR3 nucleotides: TGTGCCAGCAGATCCGGGACAGGGTTCTCACCCCTCCACTTT.

The rearrangement links TRBV5-1 to TRBJ2-1; no reliable D call. Germline CDR1 and CDR2: SGHRS and YFSETQ. The CDR3 contains 15 residues. Trimming took 6 bases from V and 1 from J, leaving 14 bases between them. The CDR3 region is CASTLMSGSYNEQFF. CDR3 nucleotides: TGCGCCAGCACCCTCATGTCGGGTTCCTACAATGAGCAGTTCTTC.

This chain uses TRBV19 with TRBJ1-5, with D perhaps matching TRBD1 (5 bases). Germline CDR1 LNHDA, CDR2 SQIVND (reference sequence). The length of the CDR3 is 15 residues. Deletions cut 4 bases from V and 3 bases from J, with 13 bases between. CDR3 in DNA: TGTGCCAGTAGTAGGCCCCCAGGGAACAATCAGCCCCAGCATTTT. It is translated as CASSRPPGNNQPQHF.

The genes are TRBV23-1 and TRBJ2-1, with a possible D match to TRBD2 (6 bases). TRBV23-1 is assigned to the ORF class and has an uncertain function. The CDR3 spans 15 residues. Trimming removed 4 bases at V and 4 bases at J, with 14 bases between. The CDR3 reads CASSPSGQGYNEQFF. CDR3 sequence (DNA): TGCGCCAGCAGTCCGAGCGGGCAGGGTTACAATGAGCAGTTCTTC.

This rearrangement joins TRBV12-3 or TRBV12-4 to TRBJ1-5; 9 nucleotides align to TRBD1. V shed 6 bases and J 6 bases; nucleotides not matched to a gene: 3. The CDR3 is 13 amino acids. For the CDR3, the DNA is TGTGCCAGCAGAACAGGGGGCACTCAGCCCCAGCATTTT. It is translated as CASRTGGTQPQHF.

This chain links TRBV28 with TRBJ2-5, with 10 bases lining up with TRBD2. CDR1 and CDR2 from the germline V gene are MDHEN and SYDVKM. Trimming at V came to 7 bases and at J to 3 bases, leaving 11 bases not matched to a gene. The CDR3 sequence is 16 residues long. CDR3 sequence reads: CASNLGTSALKETQYF. As DNA, the CDR3 is TGTGCCAGCAACCTCGGGACTAGCGCCCTAAAAGAGACCCAGTACTTC. Full variable domain (outside the CDR3, taken from reference TRBV28 and TRBJ2-5): DVKVTQSSRYLVKRTGEKVFLECVQDMDHENMFWYRQDPGLGLRLIYFSYDVKMKEKGDIPEGYSVSREKKERFSLILESASTNQTSMYLCASNLGTSALKETQYFGPGTRLLVL.

The chain has TRBV5-4 and TRBJ2-2; 8 nucleotides align to TRBD2. Germline CDR1 reads SGHNT; CDR2 reads YYREEE (reference sequence). After removal of 4 bases from V and 2 bases from J, the junction contained 7 bases not matched to a gene. The CDR3 runs to 16 residues. CDR3 bases: TGTGCCAGCAGCCGAAGCGGGAGTTTTAACACCGGGGAGCTGTTTTTT. Translated: CASSRSGSFNTGELFF.

The V call is TRBV7-6, the J call TRBJ1-1; D not resolved. V lost 2 bases, J lost 6 bases, and 19 bases lay in between. Germline assignment: CDR1 SGHVS and CDR2 FNYEAQ. The CDR3 length is 16 residues. The CDR3 protein is CASSLRVTRESAEAFF. In nucleotides, the CDR3 is TGTGCCAGCAGCTTAAGGGTCACCCGGGAATCGGCTGAAGCTTTCTTT. Variable domain in full (rest from reference TRBV7-6 and TRBJ1-1): GAGVSQSPRYKVTKRGQDVALRCDPISGHVSLYWYRQALGQGPEFLTYFNYEAQQDKSGLPNDRFSAERPEGSISTLTIQRTEQRDSAMYRCASSLRVTRESAEAFFGQGTRLTVV.

The V gene is TRBV9, the J gene TRBJ2-7, with 10 bases aligning to TRBD2. V lost 0 bases, J lost 3 bases, and 3 bases stayed unmatched. CDR3 length equals 15 residues. From germline, CDR1 is SGDLS and CDR2 YYNGEE. DNA of the CDR3: TGTGCCAGCAGCGTAGGGGCTAGCGGGAGCTACGAGCAGTACTTC. It specifies CASSVGASGSYEQYF.

J is TRBJ2-1 and V is TRBV7-9; the match to TRBD2 covers 12 bases. Per the germline V gene, CDR1 is SEHNR and CDR2 is FQNEAQ (reference sequence). J was trimmed by 1 base and V by 5 bases; bases with no gene match: 9. The CDR3 is made up of 18 amino acids. The CDR3 spells CASSPGTSGLQSYNEQFF. The CDR3 DNA reads as TGTGCCAGCAGCCCCGGGACTAGCGGGCTCCAATCCTACAATGAGCAGTTCTTC.

The chain couples TRBV4-1 to TRBJ2-7; 12 bases line up with TRBD1. The J segment lost 6 bases and the V segment lost 10 bases, leaving 10 bases of the junction unmatched. CDR3 length: 14 residues. CDR1 is MGHRA, CDR2 YSYEKL, per germline. The CDR3 sequence is CATSRDRGPLEQYF. The CDR3 DNA reads TGCGCCACAAGCAGGGACAGGGGGCCTCTCGAGCAGTACTTC.

The CDR3 protein is CASSTSLQGRNGYTF. The CDR3 DNA follows: TGTGCCAGTAGTACCTCCCTGCAGGGGCGAAATGGCTACACCTTC. The gene calls are TRBV19 and TRBJ1-2, with a tentative D call TRBD1 (6 bases). The germline V gene has CDR1 LNHDA and CDR2 SQIVND (reference sequence). Deletions cut 4 bases from V and 6 bases from J, with 18 bases between. There are 15 residues in the CDR3.

This clone was counted a single time. The V and J genes are TRBV27 and TRBJ2-1, with 7 bases lining up with TRBD1. The CDR3 runs 16 residues. V lost 7 bases, J lost 4 bases, and 13 bases stayed unmatched. In germline, CDR1 is MNHEY, CDR2 SMNVEV (reference sequence). CDR3 bases: TGTGCCAGCAATGAATATCGGGACAGAAAGTACAATGAGCAGTTCTTC. Amino acid sequence: CASNEYRDRKYNEQFF.

The gene calls are TRBV10-1 and TRBJ1-1; 8 bases align to TRBD1. Germline CDR1 reads WNHNN; CDR2 reads SYGVQD (reference sequence). J gave up 5 bases and V 6 bases, and 5 bases lay outside the gene matches. This CDR3 contains 13 residues. CDR3 nucleotides: TGCGCCAGCAGCTCGACAGGGGAGACTGAAGCTTTCTTT. It codes for CASSSTGETEAFF.

This chain links TRBV7-9 with TRBJ1-3; 7 positions agree with TRBD1. The V and J ends lost 5 bases and 7 bases, in that order; junction bases with no gene match: 14. The germline gives CDR1 SEHNR, CDR2 FQNEAQ (reference sequence). The CDR3 is 16 amino acids. CDR3 coding DNA: TGTGCCAGCAGCCCTGGGACCGCTGGCAGGGGGAACACCATATATTTT. Translated: CASSPGTAGRGNTIYF.

This chain links TRBV7-9 with TRBJ2-1; 13 bases fit TRBD2. Germline V gene lookup returns CDR1 SEHNR and CDR2 FQNEAQ (reference sequence). There are 17 residues in the CDR3. V was pared by 5 bases and J by 6 bases, with 10 bases of the junction left unmatched. The CDR3 DNA sequence: TGTGCCAGCAGCCCAAGGGTCGGACTAGCGGGGGCCAATGAGCAGTTCTTC. Translating gives CASSPRVGLAGANEQFF.

The rearrangement links TRBV12-3 or TRBV12-4 to TRBJ1-5; D unresolved. V lost 11 bases, J lost 1 base, and 9 bases lay in between. The length of the CDR3 is 12 residues. CDR3 sequence (DNA): TGTGCCGTGAGTTCCAGCAATCAGCCCCAGCATTTT. Encoded protein: CAVSSSNQPQHF.

The chain recombines TRBV9 with TRBJ1-4, with TRBD1 matching 8 bases. The CDR3 covers 16 residues. With 0 bases clipped from V and 7 bases from J, the junction kept 8 bases outside the gene matches. Per germline, CDR1 SGDLS and CDR2 YYNGEE. The CDR3 DNA reads as TGTGCCAGCAGCGTAGAAGGCGGCAGGGGGCCTGAAAAACTGTTTTTT. Residues: CASSVEGGRGPEKLFF.